The 32 T cell receptor beta chains presented below share a single source sample, sequenced in a study of glioma-infiltrating T cells. TCR alpha and beta CDR3 regions were amplified from RNA using iRepertoire nested multiplex PCR. TCRdb fed the multiplex PCR reads into MiXCR, producing one record per CDR3 protein. Here the sample spans some 190,000 distinct CDR3 sequences, 30% to 40% being singletons. The sequencing sample was made of glioma tissue, nonneoplastic brain tissue, or PBMCs (not recorded which). The receptors were gathered from a human donor with low-grade glioma or glioblastoma, undergoing nonglioma brain surgery, or in good health (not recorded which).

This clonotype was detected ten times or more. The chain is built from TRBV6-1 and TRBJ2-7, with 10 positions matching TRBD2. CDR3 length equals 13 residues. Germline CDR1 reads MNHNS; CDR2 reads SASEGT. Trimming at V came to 7 bases and at J to 4 bases, leaving 4 bases not matched to a gene. The CDR3 DNA reads as TGTGCCAGCACTCCGGGACTAGCGTACGAGCAGTACTTC. Residues: CASTPGLAYEQYF.

Remarks on this clonotype: Given a much more abundant clone one base away, this may be a read error. The chain combines TRBV19 with TRBJ1-1; 8 bases match TRBD1. The CDR3 is made up of 16 amino acids. The germline gives CDR1 LNHDA, CDR2 SQIVND (reference sequence). This chain's CDR3 is CASSDRGDGLDTEALF. CDR3 in DNA: TGTGCCAGTAGCGACAGGGGCGACGGGTTGGACACTGAAGCTCTCTTT.

This clonotype was seen many times. The chain has TRBV6-5 and TRBJ2-3; D is perhaps TRBD1 (6 bases). The V gene lost 2 bases and the J gene lost 3 bases, with 21 bases spanning the gap. This CDR3 has 18 residues. Germline V gene lookup returns CDR1 MNHEY and CDR2 SVGAGI. Here the CDR3 DNA reads TGTGCCAGCAGTTACACCCTTGGGGCAGGGGCCAATACAGATACGCAGTATTTT. This sequence encodes CASSYTLGAGANTDTQYF.

This chain uses TRBV5-8 with TRBJ2-3; maybe TRBD1 (5 bases). The V gene lost 7 bases and the J gene lost 8 bases, with 23 bases spanning the gap. Germline CDR1 is SGHTS and CDR2 is YDEGEE. The CDR3 sequence is 15 residues long. The CDR3 DNA is TGTGCCAGCCAACAAAATCAGGGCACCCCCAGTACGCAGTATTTT. It codes for CASQQNQGTPSTQYF.

There are many counts of this clonotype. V and J are TRBV4-2 and TRBJ2-1, with a weak D call TRBD1 (5 bases). The germline V gene encodes CDR1 LGHNA and CDR2 YNFKEQ. This CDR3 spans 16 amino acids. The V end was cut by 2 bases, the J end by 8 bases, with 19 bases between. CDR3 in DNA: TGTGCCAGCAGCCAATCGACGGACATGGCATTCGATGAGCAGTTCTTC. As protein: CASSQSTDMAFDEQFF.

At least ten counts were recorded for this clonotype. The chain is built from TRBV7-3 and TRBJ2-5; D might be TRBD2 (5 bases). V was pared by 5 bases and J by 4 bases, with 11 bases between. The CDR3 length is 13 residues. Germline V gene sequence: CDR1 SGHTA, CDR2 FQGTGA. DNA of the CDR3: TGTGCCAGCAGCAGAGACGCGGGAGAGACCCAGTACTTC. It translates to CASSRDAGETQYF.

The V and J genes are TRBV9 and TRBJ1-1; unclear D gene. V was shortened by 8 bases and J by 0 bases, with 23 bases between the two germline ends. Per germline, CDR1 SGDLS and CDR2 YYNGEE. This CDR3 has 17 amino acids. The CDR3 DNA reads TGTGCCAGGCTCGCAAACACTCCCTCTTTTATGAACACTGAAGCTTTCTTT. Encoded protein: CARLANTPSFMNTEAFF.

V gene TRBV5-6 combines with J gene TRBJ2-5, with TRBD2 identical over 11 bases. Germline assignment: CDR1 SGHDT and CDR2 YYEEEE. Germline trimming cut 4 bases from V and 0 bases from J; bases unmatched to any gene: 8. The CDR3 totals 17 residues. CDR3 bases: TGTGCCAGCAGCCCGACTAGCGGGGCCTGGTACCAAGAGACCCAGTACTTC. Translating gives CASSPTSGAWYQETQYF.

This clonotype has at least ten counts. The V gene is TRBV6-5, the J gene TRBJ2-6; no firm D call. Trimming took 2 bases from V and 0 from J, leaving 11 bases between them. The CDR3 has 17 amino acids. Germline CDR1 and CDR2: MNHEY and SVGAGI. The CDR3 coding sequence is TGTGCCAGCAGTTACACTTCCCTTAGCTCTGGGGCCAACGTCCTGACTTTC. This translates into CASSYTSLSSGANVLTF.

This clonotype has a count of ten or more. This chain links TRBV7-9 with TRBJ2-1; the match to TRBD2 covers 7 bases. This CDR3 is 14 amino acids long. Germline CDR1 SEHNR, CDR2 FQNEAQ (reference sequence). Germline trimming cut 5 bases from V and 5 bases from J; bases unmatched to any gene: 6. The CDR3 DNA is TGTGCCAGCAGCAGTCTAGCGGCCAACAATGAGCAGTTCTTC. It is translated as CASSSLAANNEQFF.

On this clonotype: Just one base apart from a much larger clone, this may be a read error. The chain links TRBV7-2 to TRBJ2-2; 8 bases are shared with TRBD1. Germline lookup yields CDR1 SGHTA and CDR2 FQGNSA. This CDR3 is 15 amino acids long. CDR3 nucleotide sequence: TGTGCCAGCAGCTTAGGGACAGGGATAGCCGGGGAGCGGTTTTTT. It is translated as CASSLGTGIAGERFF. The variable domain in full, completed from reference TRBV7-2 and TRBJ2-2, reads GAGVSQSPSNKVTEKGKDVELRCDPISGHTALYWYRQSLGQGLEFLIYFQGNSAPDKSGLPSDRFSAERTGGSVSTLTIQRTQQEDSAVYLCASSLGTGIAGERFFGEGSRLTVL.

Ten or more counts support this clonotype. CDR3 residues: CASSFQGSNTEAFF. The CDR3 region has the DNA TGTGCCAGCAGCTTTCAGGGAAGTAATACTGAAGCTTTCTTT. J is TRBJ1-1 and V is TRBV7-2, with TRBD1 as a possible D gene (5 bases). Trimming took off 3 bases at V and 5 bases at J, with 13 bases between the two ends. This CDR3 has 14 amino acids. Germline V CDR1 and CDR2: SGHTA, FQGNSA. Full variable domain (outside the CDR3, taken from reference TRBV7-2 and TRBJ1-1): GAGVSQSPSNKVTEKGKDVELRCDPISGHTALYWYRQSLGQGLEFLIYFQGNSAPDKSGLPSDRFSAERTGGSVSTLTIQRTQQEDSAVYLCASSFQGSNTEAFFGQGTRLTVV.

The chain has TRBV27 and TRBJ2-1, with 9 nucleotides matching TRBD2. Trimming removed 6 bases from V and 0 bases from J; junction bases left unmatched: 9. Per the germline V gene, CDR1 is MNHEY and CDR2 is SMNVEV (reference sequence). CDR3 length equals 17 residues. This chain's CDR3 is CASRDGLAGSSYNEQFF. The CDR3, as DNA: TGTGCCAGCAGGGACGGCCTAGCGGGGAGCTCCTACAATGAGCAGTTCTTC.

This clonotype was observed at least ten times. This chain links TRBV28 with TRBJ1-5, with D uncertain. Trimming shortened V by 5 bases and J by 5 bases, and 10 bases separated the two germline ends. The CDR3 totals 13 residues. Germline V gene lookup returns CDR1 MDHEN and CDR2 SYDVKM. This chain's CDR3 is CASSQREYQPQHF. In nucleotides, the CDR3 is TGTGCCAGCAGTCAGAGAGAATATCAGCCCCAGCATTTT.

CDR3 nucleotide sequence: TGCAGCGTTCTACTTGGGAGTTCAGGGTACGAGCAGTACTTC. Translating it yields CSVLLGSSGYEQYF. The chain joins TRBV29-1 to TRBJ2-7, with D perhaps assigned TRBD1 or TRBD2 (5 bases each). V was pared by 5 bases and J by 4 bases, with 18 bases between. The CDR3 sequence is 14 residues long. The germline gives CDR1 SQVTM, CDR2 ANQGSEA.

This clonotype has at least ten counts. The rearrangement links TRBV28 to TRBJ1-5; D unclear. Germline V gene lookup returns CDR1 MDHEN and CDR2 SYDVKM. Trimming took 6 bases from V and 0 from J, leaving 3 bases between them. The CDR3 covers 12 residues. The CDR3 protein is CASRYSNQPQHF. DNA for the CDR3: TGTGCCAGCAGGTATAGCAATCAGCCCCAGCATTTT.

The rearrangement joins TRBV10-3 to TRBJ2-7; TRBD2 aligns across 9 bases. The germline CDR1 and CDR2 sequences are ENHRY and SYGVKD. The V gene end was trimmed by 3 bases and the J gene end by 7 bases; junction bases not matched to a gene: 10. This CDR3 contains 15 residues. CDR3 protein: CAISDNAGGPGEQYF. The CDR3 coding sequence is TGTGCCATCAGTGATAACGCGGGAGGGCCGGGGGAGCAGTACTTC.

As to this clonotype: This may be a read error, as it is one base from a much larger clone. The J gene is TRBJ2-1, the V gene TRBV9; unclear D gene. This CDR3 region has 16 residues. V dropped 0 bases and J dropped 1 base, with 11 bases sitting between them. The germline CDR1 and CDR2 sequences are SGDLS and YYNGEE. CDR3 nucleotide sequence: TGTGCCAGCAGCGTAGGCGTGAGTATGTCCTACAATGAGCAGTTCTTC. Translating it yields CASSVGVSMSYNEQFF.

The chain combines TRBV5-1 with TRBJ2-1; 9 bases align to TRBD1. The CDR3 contains 16 residues. J gave up 0 bases and V 4 bases, and 5 bases lay outside the gene matches. CDR1 is SGHRS and CDR2 is YFSETQ in the germline V gene. CDR3 sequence (DNA): TGCGCCAGCAGCAAACAGGGGGCCAGCTCCTACAATGAGCAGTTCTTC. It encodes CASSKQGASSYNEQFF.

The chain recombines TRBV3-1 with TRBJ2-5; 10 positions agree with TRBD1. V lost 7 bases to trimming and J lost 7 bases; unmatched junction nucleotides: 9. This CDR3 has 14 amino acids. Germline-derived CDR1 and CDR2 are LGHDT and YNNKEL (reference sequence). CDR3 region: CASITGQGGLTQYF. The CDR3 coding sequence is TGTGCCAGCATCACTGGACAGGGGGGATTGACCCAGTACTTC.

This clonotype was found once. This chain joins TRBV7-2 and TRBJ2-3, with D possibly matching TRBD1 (6 bases). Germline-derived CDR1 and CDR2 are SGHTA and FQGNSA. This CDR3 comprises 15 residues. V was cut by 0 bases and J by 7 bases, with 14 bases left in between. CDR3 region: CASSLARAGENTQYF. The CDR3 DNA sequence: TGTGCCAGCAGCTTAGCGCGGGCAGGGGAAAATACGCAGTATTTT.

Points on this clonotype: A much bigger clone sits one base away, suggesting this may be a read error. The chain uses TRBV16 and TRBJ2-7; 8 bases fit TRBD1. Germline loops: CDR1 KGHSY, CDR2 FQNENV. V dropped 4 bases and J dropped 7; count of bases not matched to a gene: 12. The length of the CDR3 is 15 residues. CDR3 sequence: CASSPDRDRPVEQYF. The CDR3 DNA sequence: TGTGCCAGCAGCCCAGACCGGGACAGGCCGGTGGAGCAGTACTTC.

The table lists this clonotype with a few counts. It may be a read error: a sequence one base away is much more abundant. The gene calls are TRBV4-3 and TRBJ1-1; TRBD1 might be the D (5 bases). V was pared by 0 bases and J by 3 bases, with 14 bases between. CDR3 length: 16 amino acids. Germline lookup yields CDR1 LGHNA and CDR2 YSLEER. The CDR3 DNA follows: TGCGCCAGCAGCCAAGACCACAGGCAGGGCTACACTGAAGCTTTCTTT. Translated: CASSQDHRQGYTEAFF.

On this clonotype itself: This may be a read error: a much more frequent sequence differs by one nucleotide. As the CDR3 is not closed by the conserved phenylalanine or tryptophan, this likely results from a read error. The chain employs TRBV28 and TRBJ2-4; 11 bases map to TRBD1. Germline trimming cut 6 bases from V and 9 bases from J; bases unmatched to any gene: 13. CDR1 is MDHEN, CDR2 SYDVKM, per germline. The CDR3 extends over 16 amino acids. CDR3 amino acids: CASSSGTGGDLSIQYL. DNA for the CDR3: TGTGCCAGCAGCTCCGGGACAGGGGGAGATTTGAGCATTCAGTACCTC.

The chain links TRBV2 to TRBJ1-2, with 10 bases identical to TRBD1. This CDR3 contains 14 residues. V was pared by 7 bases and J by 4 bases, with 6 bases of the junction left unmatched. CDR1 is SNHLY and CDR2 is FYNNEI in the germline V gene. The CDR3 DNA follows: TGTGCCAGCATCCCTGGACAGGGGGTCTATGGCTACACCTTC. Its protein is CASIPGQGVYGYTF. The full variable domain, completed using reference TRBV2 and TRBJ1-2, is EPEVTQTPSHQVTQMGQEVILRCVPISNHLYFYWYRQILGQKVEFLVSFYNNEISEKSEIFDDQFSVERPDGSNFTLKIRSTKLEDSAMYFCASIPGQGVYGYTFGSGTRLTVV.

This clonotype was observed many times. J is TRBJ2-2 and V is TRBV7-8; 8 nucleotides match TRBD1. The V and J ends lost 5 bases and 3 bases, in that order; junction bases with no gene match: 2. Germline assignment: CDR1 SGHVS and CDR2 FQNEAQ. The CDR3 contains 14 residues. The CDR3 reads CASSATGDTGELFF. CDR3 nucleotide sequence: TGTGCCAGCAGCGCGACAGGGGACACCGGGGAGCTGTTTTTT.

This clonotype has at least ten counts. The CDR3 spells CARRTDSSYEQYF. CDR3 nucleotides: TGTGCCAGGCGGACAGATAGCTCCTACGAGCAGTACTTC. J is TRBJ2-7 and V is TRBV6-2 or TRBV6-3; D might be TRBD1 (6 bases). V was trimmed by 9 bases and J by 0 bases, leaving 12 bases between them. Per the germline V gene, CDR1 is MNHEY and CDR2 is SVGEGT. This CDR3 has 13 amino acids.

Comment on this clonotype: The junction differs from germline at one of its ends, possibly a read error. The rearrangement joins TRBV7-9 to TRBJ2-7; D is tentatively TRBD1 or TRBD2 (5 bases each). The CDR3 extends over 14 amino acids. CDR1 is SEHNR and CDR2 is FQNEAQ in the germline V gene (reference sequence). The CDR3 loop is CASTPRGGTYGQYF. The CDR3 DNA reads TGTGCCAGCACCCCCAGAGGTGGGACGTACGGGCAGTACTTC.

This clonotype was counted ten times or more. The rearrangement joins TRBV5-5 to TRBJ1-6, with TRBD1 as a possible D gene (6 bases). The germline gives CDR1 SGHKS, CDR2 YYEKEE (reference sequence). Trimming shortened V by 4 bases and J by 15 bases, and 14 bases separated the two germline ends. The CDR3 sequence is 12 residues long. Here the CDR3 reads CASSLPQGLLHF. Here the CDR3 DNA reads TGTGCCAGCAGCCTCCCTCAGGGGCTCCTCCACTTT.

V usage is TRBV27 and J usage is TRBJ2-3; no clear D gene. Germline CDR1 and CDR2: MNHEY and SMNVEV (reference sequence). This CDR3 spans 14 amino acids. Trimming removed 7 bases from V and 13 bases from J, with 24 bases in between. In DNA form, the CDR3 reads TGTGCCAGCACCCCCAGCTTCCTGAAAGATAAGAAGTATTTT. As protein: CASTPSFLKDKKYF.

The chain is built from TRBV3-1 and TRBJ2-1; 12 bases agree with TRBD2. V shed 4 bases and J 7 bases; nucleotides not matched to a gene: 5. CDR3 size: 15 residues. CDR1 is LGHDT and CDR2 is YNNKEL in the germline V gene (reference sequence). This CDR3 is CASSPTSGSLNEQFF. The CDR3 nucleotides are TGTGCCAGCAGCCCGACTAGCGGGAGTTTGAATGAGCAGTTCTTC.

The chain combines TRBV2 with TRBJ2-5; TRBD2 is a possible D gene (5 bases). The CDR3 contains 13 residues. Trimming took off 6 bases at V and 5 bases at J, with 13 bases between the two ends. Germline V gene data show CDR1 as SNHLY and CDR2 as FYNNEI. In DNA, the CDR3 is TGTGCCAGCAGCCGGGGTATATTTGAGACCCAGTACTTC. Protein: CASSRGIFETQYF. Drawing the rest from reference TRBV2 and TRBJ2-5, the complete variable domain is EPEVTQTPSHQVTQMGQEVILRCVPISNHLYFYWYRQILGQKVEFLVSFYNNEISEKSEIFDDQFSVERPDGSNFTLKIRSTKLEDSAMYFCASSRGIFETQYFGPGTRLLVL.